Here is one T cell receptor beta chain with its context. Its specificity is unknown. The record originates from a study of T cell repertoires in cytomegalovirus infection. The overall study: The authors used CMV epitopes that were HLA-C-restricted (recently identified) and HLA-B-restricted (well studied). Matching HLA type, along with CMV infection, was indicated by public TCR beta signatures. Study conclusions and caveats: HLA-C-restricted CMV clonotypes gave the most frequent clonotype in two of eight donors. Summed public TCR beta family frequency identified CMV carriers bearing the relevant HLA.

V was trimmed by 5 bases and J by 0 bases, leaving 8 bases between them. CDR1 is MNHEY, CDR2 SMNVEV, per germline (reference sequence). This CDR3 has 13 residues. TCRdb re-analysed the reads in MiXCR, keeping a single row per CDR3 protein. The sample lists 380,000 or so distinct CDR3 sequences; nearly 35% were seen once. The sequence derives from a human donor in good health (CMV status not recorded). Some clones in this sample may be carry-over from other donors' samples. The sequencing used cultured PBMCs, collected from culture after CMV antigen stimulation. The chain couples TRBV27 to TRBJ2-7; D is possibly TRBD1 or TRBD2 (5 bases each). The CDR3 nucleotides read TGTGCCAGCAGTGCCGGGACCTCCTACGAGCAGTACGTC. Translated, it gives CASSAGTSYEQYV.